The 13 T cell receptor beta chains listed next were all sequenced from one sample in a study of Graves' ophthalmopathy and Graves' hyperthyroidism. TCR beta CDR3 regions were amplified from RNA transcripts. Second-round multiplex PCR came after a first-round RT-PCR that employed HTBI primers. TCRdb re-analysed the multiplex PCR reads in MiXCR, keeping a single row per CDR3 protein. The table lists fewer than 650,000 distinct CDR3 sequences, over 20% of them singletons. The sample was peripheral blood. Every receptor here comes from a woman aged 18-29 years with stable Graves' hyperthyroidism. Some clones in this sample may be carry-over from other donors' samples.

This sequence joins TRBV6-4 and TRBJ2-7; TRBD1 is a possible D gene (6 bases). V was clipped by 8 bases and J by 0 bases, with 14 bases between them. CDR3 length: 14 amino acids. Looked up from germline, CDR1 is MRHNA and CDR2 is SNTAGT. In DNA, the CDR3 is TGTGCCAGCGGCCGGGACATCTTCTCCTACGAGCAGTACTTC. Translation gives CASGRDIFSYEQYF.

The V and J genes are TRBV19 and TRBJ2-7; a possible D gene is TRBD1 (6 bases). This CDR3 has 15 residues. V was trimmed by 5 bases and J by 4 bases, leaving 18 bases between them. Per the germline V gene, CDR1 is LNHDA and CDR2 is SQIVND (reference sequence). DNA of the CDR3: TGTGCCAGTAGTCCTTTGTACAGGGCCGGGTACGAGCAGTACTTC. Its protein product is CASSPLYRAGYEQYF.

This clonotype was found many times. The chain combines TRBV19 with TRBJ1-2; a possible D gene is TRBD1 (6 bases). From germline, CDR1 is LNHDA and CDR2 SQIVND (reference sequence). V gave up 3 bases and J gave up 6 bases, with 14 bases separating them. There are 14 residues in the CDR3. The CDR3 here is CASSMATGLDGYTF. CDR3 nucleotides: TGTGCCAGTAGTATGGCGACAGGTCTGGATGGCTACACCTTC.

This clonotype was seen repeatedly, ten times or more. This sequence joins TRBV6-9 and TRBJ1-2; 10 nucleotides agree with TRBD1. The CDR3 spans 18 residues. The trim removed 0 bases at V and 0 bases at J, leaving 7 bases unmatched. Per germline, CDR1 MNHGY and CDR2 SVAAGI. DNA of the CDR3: TGTGCCAGCAGTTATTCCCGGGACAGGGGTGAAGCTAACTATGGCTACACCTTC. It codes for CASSYSRDRGEANYGYTF.

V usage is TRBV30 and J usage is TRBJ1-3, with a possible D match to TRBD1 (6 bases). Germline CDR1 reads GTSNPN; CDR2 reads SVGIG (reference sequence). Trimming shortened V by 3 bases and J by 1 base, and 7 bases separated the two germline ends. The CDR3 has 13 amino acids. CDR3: CAWRRGSGNTIYF. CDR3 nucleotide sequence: TGTGCCTGGAGAAGGGGGTCTGGAAACACCATATATTTT.

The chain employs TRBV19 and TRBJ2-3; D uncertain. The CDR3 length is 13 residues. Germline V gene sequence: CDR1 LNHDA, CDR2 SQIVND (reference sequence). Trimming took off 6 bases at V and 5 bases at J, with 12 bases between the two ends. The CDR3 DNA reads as TGTGCCAGTAGGACCCTTGCTGGAGATACGCAGTATTTT. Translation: CASRTLAGDTQYF.

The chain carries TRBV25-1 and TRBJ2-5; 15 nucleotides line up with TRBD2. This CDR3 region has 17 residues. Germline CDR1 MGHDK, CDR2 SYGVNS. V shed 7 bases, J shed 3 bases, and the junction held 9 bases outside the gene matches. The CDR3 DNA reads TGTGCCAGCACCGGGACTAGCGGGAGGATGAGAGAAGAGACCCAGTACTTC. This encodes CASTGTSGRMREETQYF.

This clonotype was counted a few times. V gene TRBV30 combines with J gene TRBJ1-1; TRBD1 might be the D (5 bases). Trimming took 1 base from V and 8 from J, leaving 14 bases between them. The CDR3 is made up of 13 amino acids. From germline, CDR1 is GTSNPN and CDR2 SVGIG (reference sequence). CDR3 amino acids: CAWSEGSAREAFF. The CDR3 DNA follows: TGTGCCTGGAGTGAGGGGTCGGCTCGAGAAGCTTTCTTT.

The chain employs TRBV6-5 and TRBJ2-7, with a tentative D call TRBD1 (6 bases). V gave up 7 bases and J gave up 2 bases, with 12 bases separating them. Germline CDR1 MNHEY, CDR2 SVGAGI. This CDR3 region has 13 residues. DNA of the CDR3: TGTGCCAGCAATTTACAGGGAACCTACGAGCAGTACTTC. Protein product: CASNLQGTYEQYF.

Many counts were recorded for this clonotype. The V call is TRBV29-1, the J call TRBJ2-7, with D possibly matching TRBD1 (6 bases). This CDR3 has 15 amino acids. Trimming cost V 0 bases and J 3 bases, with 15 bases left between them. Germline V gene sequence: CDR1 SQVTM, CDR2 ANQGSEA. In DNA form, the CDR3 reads TGCAGCGTTGAAGATCGGGAATCAGGGGACTACGAGCAGTACTTC. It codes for CSVEDRESGDYEQYF.

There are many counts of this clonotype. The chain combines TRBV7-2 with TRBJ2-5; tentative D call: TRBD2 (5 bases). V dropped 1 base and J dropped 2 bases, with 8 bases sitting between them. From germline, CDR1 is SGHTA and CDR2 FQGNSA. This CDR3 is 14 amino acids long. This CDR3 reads CASSLEGGQETQYF. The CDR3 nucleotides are TGTGCCAGCAGCTTAGAAGGAGGTCAAGAGACCCAGTACTTC. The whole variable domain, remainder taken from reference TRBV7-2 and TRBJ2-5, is GAGVSQSPSNKVTEKGKDVELRCDPISGHTALYWYRQSLGQGLEFLIYFQGNSAPDKSGLPSDRFSAERTGGSVSTLTIQRTQQEDSAVYLCASSLEGGQETQYFGPGTRLLVL.

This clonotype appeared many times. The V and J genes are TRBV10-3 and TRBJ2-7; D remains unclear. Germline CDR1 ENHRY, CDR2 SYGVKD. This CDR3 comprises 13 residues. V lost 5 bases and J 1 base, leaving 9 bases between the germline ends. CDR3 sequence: CAISQDGSYEQYF. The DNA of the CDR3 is TGTGCCATCAGTCAGGACGGATCCTACGAGCAGTACTTC.

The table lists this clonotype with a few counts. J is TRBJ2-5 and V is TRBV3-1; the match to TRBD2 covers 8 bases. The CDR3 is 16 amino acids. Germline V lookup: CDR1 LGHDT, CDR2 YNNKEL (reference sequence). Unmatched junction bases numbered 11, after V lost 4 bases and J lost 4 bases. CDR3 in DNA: TGTGCCAGCAGCCTCGTCTTTGCCGGGAGGGCAGAGACCCAGTACTTC. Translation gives CASSLVFAGRAETQYF.